The 31 T cell receptor beta chains below all came from one sample that was sequenced in a study of vaccination effects on CD4 cells after COVID-19. Before sequencing took place, the ViraFEST assay used viral peptide pools to expand antigen-specific CD4+ T cells. Following an approximately eleven-day culture, CD4+ T cells were purified. Antigens of these TCRs are unknown. The method was immunoSEQ multiplex PCR; TCRdb's version includes in-frame clones alone and lacks a portion of them. The sample gives tens of thousands of clones, around 74% of which show up once; roughly 1.7% is in the top ten. The sample in question was CD4+ T cells from PBMCs cultured with HCoV-229E spike peptides, obtained before COVID-19 vaccination. Receptor source: a human donor who received a COVID-19 vaccine.

The genes are TRBV5-1 and TRBJ2-3, with D possibly matching TRBD1 (5 bases). Trimming took 5 bases from V and 0 from J, leaving 10 bases between them. The CDR3 totals 14 residues. The germline V gene has CDR1 SGHRS and CDR2 YFSETQ. CDR3 region: CASRSQGSTDTQYF. The CDR3 coding sequence is TGCGCCAGCAGGTCTCAGGGCAGCACAGATACGCAGTATTTT.

Details on this clone: Other DNA sequences in this sample translate to the same CDR3. V gene TRBV29-1 combines with J gene TRBJ1-1; possibly TRBD1 for D (5 bases). Trimming removed 6 bases from V and 1 base from J, with 9 bases in between. Germline V gene lookup returns CDR1 SQVTM and CDR2 ANQGSEA. This CDR3 is 12 amino acids long. CDR3 sequence (DNA): TGCAGCGTGGGGGGAACGAACACTGAAGCTTTCTTT. Protein: CSVGGTNTEAFF.

The CDR3 region has the DNA TGTGCCAGCTCACCACAATCTACAGGCCTTGAAGCTTTCTTT. Its protein product is CASSPQSTGLEAFF. The chain recombines TRBV18 with TRBJ1-1; D is perhaps TRBD1 (5 bases). This CDR3 comprises 14 residues. The germline V and J ends were trimmed by 1 base and 7 bases, with 13 bases remaining between them. Germline loops: CDR1 KGHSH, CDR2 LQKENI.

This CDR3 is CASSARDGNSPLHF. CDR3 sequence (DNA): TGTGCCAGCAGCGCGCGGGACGGTAATTCACCCCTCCACTTT. The rearrangement uses TRBV9 and TRBJ1-6; D may be TRBD1 (5 bases). The CDR3 spans 14 residues. Trimming removed 3 bases at V and 6 bases at J, with 10 bases between. Germline V gives CDR1 SGDLS, CDR2 YYNGEE.

The chain joins TRBV19 to TRBJ1-6; D gene uncertain. The CDR3 totals 13 residues. V was cut by 7 bases and J by 6 bases, with 10 bases left in between. Germline V gene sequence: CDR1 LNHDA, CDR2 SQIVND (reference sequence). The CDR3 coding sequence is TGTGCCAGTAACGAACAGTTTAATTCACCCCTCCACTTT. Its protein product is CASNEQFNSPLHF.

This chain links TRBV2 with TRBJ1-5; 8 bases line up with TRBD1. The V gene end was trimmed by 6 bases and the J gene end by 7 bases; junction bases not matched to a gene: 8. Per the germline V gene, CDR1 is SNHLY and CDR2 is FYNNEI. The CDR3 sequence is 14 residues long. CDR3 amino acids: CASSVGQGGQPQHF. The CDR3 bases are TGTGCCAGCAGCGTCGGACAGGGCGGGCAGCCCCAGCATTTT.

The chain employs TRBV14 and TRBJ2-5; D tentatively fits TRBD1 or TRBD2 (5 bases each). V was cut by 1 base and J by 2 bases, with 17 bases left in between. From germline, CDR1 is SGHDN and CDR2 FVKESK. The CDR3 extends over 17 amino acids. The CDR3 DNA sequence: TGTGCCAGCAGCCAAGGGTCCGGGGCTAGCTATCAAGAGACCCAGTACTTC. As protein: CASSQGSGASYQETQYF.

This clone has only one observation. This rearrangement joins TRBV5-1 to TRBJ2-1; 11 bases line up with TRBD2. CDR3 size: 17 residues. Germline CDR1 is SGHRS and CDR2 is YFSETQ. The junction had 9 bases not matched to a gene; V was cut back by 0 bases and J by 7 bases. CDR3 in DNA: TGCGCCAGCAGCTTGGCCTCTAGCGGGGGGCCAGGGAATGAGCAGTTCTTC. Encoded protein: CASSLASSGGPGNEQFF.

This sequence joins TRBV10-2 and TRBJ2-1, with 9 bases lining up with TRBD1. The CDR3 length is 13 residues. The germline V gene encodes CDR1 WSHSY and CDR2 SAAADI. The trim removed 6 bases at V and 10 bases at J, leaving 7 bases unmatched. The CDR3 reads CASSITGGWEQFF. CDR3 sequence (DNA): TGCGCCAGCAGCATAACAGGGGGCTGGGAGCAGTTCTTC.

The chain couples TRBV2 to TRBJ1-2; 10 bases agree with TRBD1. Germline CDR1 SNHLY, CDR2 FYNNEI. CDR3 size: 17 residues. The junction had 17 bases not matched to a gene; V was cut back by 8 bases and J by 5 bases. This CDR3 is CASLPSGTGVRIYGYTF. The DNA of the CDR3 is TGTGCCAGCCTTCCTTCCGGGACAGGGGTTCGGATTTATGGCTACACCTTC.

This clone was counted a few times. The chain recombines TRBV20-1 with TRBJ2-3, with D uncertain. The V gene's germline CDR1 is DFQATT and CDR2 SNEGSKA (reference sequence). Trimming took off 6 bases at V and 11 bases at J, with 15 bases between the two ends. The CDR3 has 11 residues. CDR3 sequence (DNA): TGCAGTGCCCCGGACGCTCCGCAGCAGTATTTT. This codes for CSAPDAPQQYF.

The gene calls are TRBV7-2 and TRBJ1-1; 7 bases match TRBD1. Germline V gives CDR1 SGHTA, CDR2 FQGNSA. Trimming took 4 bases from V and 8 from J; bases not matched to a gene: 25. The CDR3 loop spans 19 amino acids. The CDR3 region has the DNA TGTGCCAGCAGCTCCAACCCGGCGGCAACCCGTCCCAGGGGGGTAGAAGCTTTCTTT. Residues: CASSSNPAATRPRGVEAFF.

The rearrangement links TRBV28 to TRBJ1-1; D not resolved. Trimming left V 2 bases short and J 1 base short, with 11 bases between. The CDR3 contains 15 residues. Germline CDR1 reads MDHEN; CDR2 reads SYDVKM. In nucleotides, the CDR3 is TGTGCCAGCAGTTTAGAGATGAAGGGGAACACTGAAGCTTTCTTT. It encodes CASSLEMKGNTEAFF. The whole variable domain, remainder taken from reference TRBV28 and TRBJ1-1, is DVKVTQSSRYLVKRTGEKVFLECVQDMDHENMFWYRQDPGLGLRLIYFSYDVKMKEKGDIPEGYSVSREKKERFSLILESASTNQTSMYLCASSLEMKGNTEAFFGQGTRLTVV.

J is TRBJ1-4 and V is TRBV30; possible D gene TRBD1, 6 bases. V lost 5 bases to trimming and J lost 6 bases, with 22 bases between them. This CDR3 is built from 16 residues. Germline V gene data show CDR1 as GTSNPN and CDR2 as SVGIG (reference sequence). The CDR3, as DNA: TGTGCCTGGGGGGTAATACAGGGACCCGTAGATGAAAAACTGTTTTTT. It is translated as CAWGVIQGPVDEKLFF.

The table lists this clone with a count of one. The chain is built from TRBV2 and TRBJ2-1; TRBD2 is a possible D gene (5 bases). Germline CDR1 is SNHLY and CDR2 is FYNNEI. Trimming removed 4 bases at V and 8 bases at J, with 12 bases between. The CDR3 is made up of 13 amino acids. The CDR3 DNA reads TGTGCCAGCAGTGTAACTAGTCGGGATGAGCAGTTCTTC. Protein product: CASSVTSRDEQFF.

The chain combines TRBV10-2 with TRBJ1-1, with D perhaps matching TRBD1 (6 bases). V dropped 4 bases and J dropped 7 bases, with 7 bases sitting between them. CDR1 is WSHSY and CDR2 is SAAADI in the germline V gene. The CDR3 covers 11 residues. This CDR3 reads CASSGRGEAFF. DNA for the CDR3: TGCGCCAGCAGTGGCAGGGGTGAAGCTTTCTTT.

V is TRBV14 and J is TRBJ1-6; a weak D match, TRBD1 (6 bases). Per germline, CDR1 SGHDN and CDR2 FVKESK. This CDR3 comprises 15 residues. V gave up 3 bases and J gave up 6 bases, with 12 bases separating them. CDR3: CASSQFGQSNSPLHF. The CDR3 DNA sequence: TGTGCCAGCAGCCAGTTCGGACAGTCTAATTCACCCCTCCACTTT.

The V call is TRBV6-2 or TRBV6-3, the J call TRBJ2-4; a weak D match, TRBD2 (5 bases). Germline lookup yields CDR1 MNHEY and CDR2 SVGEGT. V lost 3 bases to trimming and J lost 2 bases, with 14 bases between them. This CDR3 is built from 16 residues. CDR3 sequence: CASSYRQTGTKNIQYF. The CDR3 coding sequence is TGTGCCAGCAGTTATCGCCAAACCGGGACCAAAAACATTCAGTACTTC.

The chain joins TRBV30 to TRBJ2-2, with D perhaps assigned TRBD1 or TRBD2 (5 bases each). This CDR3 is built from 14 residues. The germline V gene has CDR1 GTSNPN and CDR2 SVGIG (reference sequence). V was trimmed by 0 bases and J by 4 bases, leaving 9 bases between them. The chain's CDR3 is CAWSVGAGTGELFF. The DNA for the CDR3 is TGTGCCTGGAGTGTAGGGGCGGGCACCGGGGAGCTGTTTTTT.

The chain carries TRBV5-1 and TRBJ1-5; D is ambiguous. Trimming left V 1 base short and J 4 bases short, with 12 bases between. Germline CDR1 reads SGHRS; CDR2 reads YFSETQ. This CDR3 is built from 15 residues. The CDR3 bases are TGCGCCAGCAGCTTGTCAAATCAAGCGAATCAGCCCCAGCATTTT. Translating gives CASSLSNQANQPQHF.

The chain links TRBV4-1 to TRBJ2-7, with 9 positions matching TRBD1. Losses at the gene ends were 4 bases for V and 4 bases for J; bases not matched to a gene: 8. The CDR3 consists of 15 residues. Germline V gene data show CDR1 as MGHRA and CDR2 as YSYEKL. The CDR3 is CASSLTDRGGYEQYV. The CDR3, as DNA: TGCGCCAGCAGCCTAACTGACAGGGGGGGATACGAGCAGTACGTC.

The V gene is TRBV5-1, the J gene TRBJ1-6; D uncertain. CDR3 length: 13 amino acids. Germline V gene lookup returns CDR1 SGHRS and CDR2 YFSETQ. Trimming removed 0 bases at V and 7 bases at J, with 5 bases between. CDR3 loop: CASSLDGNSPLHF. CDR3 coding DNA: TGCGCCAGCAGCTTGGATGGGAATTCACCCCTCCACTTT.

This clone was seen more than once but under ten times. V usage is TRBV10-2 and J usage is TRBJ2-3; unclear D gene. CDR1 WSHSY and CDR2 SAAADI come from the germline V gene. Trimming left V 6 bases short and J 10 bases short, with 14 bases between. The CDR3 has 12 amino acids. In DNA form, the CDR3 reads TGCGCCAGCAGCCCTAAACTCTCCCCGCAGTATTTT. This sequence encodes CASSPKLSPQYF.

This clone was counted only a few times. The V and J genes are TRBV11-2 and TRBJ2-1; 8 bases map to TRBD1. CDR1 SGHAT and CDR2 FQNNGV come from the germline V gene. The CDR3 runs 15 residues. With 5 bases clipped from V and 6 bases from J, the junction kept 9 bases outside the gene matches. CDR3 loop: CASSPRDRQSNEQFF. The CDR3 DNA is TGTGCCAGCAGCCCAAGGGACAGGCAAAGCAATGAGCAGTTCTTC.

The table lists this clone with a count of one. The V gene is TRBV18, the J gene TRBJ1-1; the D gene is possibly TRBD1 (5 bases). Per the germline V gene, CDR1 is KGHSH and CDR2 is LQKENI. Trimming cost V 5 bases and J 5 bases, with 12 bases left between them. There are 13 residues in the CDR3. The CDR3 DNA follows: TGTGCCAGCTCAGTGGGGGTTGATACTGAAGCTTTCTTT. It encodes CASSVGVDTEAFF.

In regard to this clone: The limits of the CDR3 on the DNA are not certain, so only TCRdb's listed CDR3 is given. The chain joins TRBV5-1 to TRBJ2-6. Germline V gene sequence: CDR1 SGHRS, CDR2 YFSETQ. Ends included, the CDR3 has 18 residues. The chain's CDR3 is CASSFGPGRNSGANVLTF.

The chain couples TRBV2 to TRBJ2-1; D might be TRBD1 (5 bases). Trimming shortened V by 2 bases and J by 15 bases, and 11 bases separated the two germline ends. Germline V gives CDR1 SNHLY, CDR2 FYNNEI. The CDR3 spans 11 residues. CDR3 sequence: CASSERGPPFF. CDR3 in DNA: TGTGCCAGCAGTGAAAGGGGTCCTCCGTTCTTC.

This clone appeared a few times. V and J are TRBV10-1 and TRBJ2-2; 7 bases align to TRBD1. The germline gives CDR1 WNHNN, CDR2 SYGVQD (reference sequence). J was trimmed by 6 bases and V by 6 bases; bases with no gene match: 10. The length of the CDR3 is 15 residues. The CDR3 DNA sequence: TGCGCCAGCAGCTTAAAGAGACAGGGATCCGGGGAGCTGTTTTTT. Protein: CASSLKRQGSGELFF.

This chain joins TRBV13 and TRBJ2-1; TRBD1 aligns across 7 bases. This CDR3 spans 15 amino acids. CDR1 and CDR2 from the germline V gene are PRHDT and FYEKMQ (reference sequence). V lost 1 base, J lost 2 bases, and 2 bases stayed unmatched. The CDR3 loop reads CASSLDRGPYNEQFF. The CDR3 coding sequence is TGTGCCAGCAGCTTAGACAGGGGACCCTACAATGAGCAGTTCTTC.

The chain couples TRBV27 to TRBJ2-5; either TRBD1 or TRBD2 may supply D (6 bases each). CDR3 length: 16 residues. Trimming took off 6 bases at V and 5 bases at J, with 22 bases between the two ends. In germline, CDR1 is MNHEY, CDR2 SMNVEV (reference sequence). CDR3 sequence: CASRSQGRGAWETQYF. As DNA, the CDR3 is TGTGCCAGCAGGAGCCAGGGGCGCGGGGCTTGGGAGACCCAGTACTTC.

J is TRBJ2-5 and V is TRBV12-5, with D unclear. Germline V gene data show CDR1 as LGHNT and CDR2 as FRNRAP. Trimming shortened V by 0 bases and J by 9 bases, and 11 bases separated the two germline ends. This CDR3 has 13 residues. CDR3 nucleotide sequence: TGTGCTAGTGGTTTGGTGGCCCACGGGTCCCAGTACTTC. Protein: CASGLVAHGSQYF.